These 12 T cell receptor beta chains were all obtained from the same sample, sequenced in a study of PD-1 blockade in classical Hodgkin lymphoma. Time point given: cycle 4 day 1 (C4D1), after about 6 weeks of nivolumab. Each patient experienced a relapse that followed autologous stem cell transplantation, and brentuximab vedotin exposure varied. Measured with immunoSEQ multiplex PCR; TCRdb has only the in-frame clones, and not every one. The profile covers over 25,000 clones, with approximately 68% appearing a single time and roughly 3.5% taken by the ten largest. Here the sequenced sample was peripheral blood mononuclear cells (PBMCs), taken before the fourth cycle of nivolumab. These receptors originate from a human donor with classical Hodgkin lymphoma.

The chain carries TRBV4-2 and TRBJ2-7; no clear D gene. The CDR3 contains 14 residues. The V end was cut by 0 bases, the J end by 3 bases, with 9 bases between. CDR1 is LGHNA and CDR2 is YNFKEQ in the germline V gene. CDR3 sequence reads: CASSQEAPGYEQYF. CDR3 nucleotides: TGTGCCAGCAGCCAAGAGGCACCGGGCTACGAGCAGTACTTC.

V gene TRBV19 combines with J gene TRBJ1-3, with D unclear. Trimming stripped 4 bases from V and 0 bases from J, with 10 bases between. Germline-derived CDR1 and CDR2 are LNHDA and SQIVND (reference sequence). The CDR3 sequence is 15 residues long. CDR3 in DNA: TGTGCCAGTAGTAGAGGACGGAGCTCTGGAAACACCATATATTTT. Translated, it gives CASSRGRSSGNTIYF.

In its sample, this clone is medium-sized (0.01 to 0.1%). The chain links TRBV7-2 to TRBJ1-1, with a tentative D call TRBD1 (6 bases). V was clipped by 4 bases and J by 2 bases, with 11 bases between them. Germline loops: CDR1 SGHTA, CDR2 FQGNSA. CDR3 size: 14 residues. The DNA for the CDR3 is TGTGCCAGCAGCTCACAGGGTTATAACACTGAAGCTTTCTTT. Its protein product is CASSSQGYNTEAFF.

The sample holds a few counts of this clone. CDR3 residues: CASSQDPSGAYNEQFF. CDR3 DNA sequence: TGCGCCAGCAGCCAAGACCCTAGCGGAGCCTACAATGAGCAGTTCTTC. The chain joins TRBV4-1 to TRBJ2-1; 7 nucleotides line up with TRBD2. J gave up 2 bases and V 0 bases, and 4 bases lay outside the gene matches. Germline CDR1 is MGHRA and CDR2 is YSYEKL. This CDR3 region has 16 residues.

Comment on this clone: At one end the junction does not follow the germline gene, possibly because of a read error. The same CDR3 also results from other DNA sequences found in this sample. The chain employs TRBV5-1 and TRBJ1-6; a weak D match, TRBD1 (6 bases). The germline V gene has CDR1 SGHRS and CDR2 YFSETQ. This CDR3 has 14 residues. CDR3 in amino acids: CASSSRTDNSPLHF. CDR3 nucleotide sequence: TGCGCCAGCAGCTCCAGGACAGATAATTCACCTCTCCACTTT. Based on the CDR3 plus reference TRBV5-1 and TRBJ1-6, the full variable domain is KAGVTQTPRYLIKTRGQQVTLSCSPISGHRSVSWYQQTPGQGLQFLFEYFSETQRNKGNFPGRFSGRQFSNSRSEMNVSTLELGDSALYLCASSSRTDNSPLHFGNGTRLTVT.

This clone rates as medium-sized. This chain uses TRBV28 with TRBJ1-2; D perhaps matches TRBD1 (6 bases). The CDR3 contains 14 residues. The germline V and J ends were trimmed by 7 bases and 7 bases, with 19 bases remaining between them. CDR1 and CDR2 (germline): MDHEN, SYDVKM. The CDR3 sequence: CASTPLDRQRGYTF. DNA of the CDR3: TGTGCCAGCACCCCCCTGGACAGACAACGTGGCTACACCTTC.

For the CDR3, the DNA is TGTGCCAGCAGCTTGGCGAAGGGCCGCGGAAATGAAAAACTGTTTTTT. It yields the protein CASSLAKGRGNEKLFF. This sequence joins TRBV5-8 and TRBJ1-4; D is unclear. Trimming removed 0 bases at V and 5 bases at J, with 14 bases between. Germline CDR1 is SGHTS and CDR2 is YDEGEE. This CDR3 has 16 amino acids.

This chain joins TRBV29-1 and TRBJ1-3; D call uncertain. The germline V gene encodes CDR1 SQVTM and CDR2 ANQGSEA. Trimming took 2 bases from V and 3 from J, leaving 5 bases between them. The CDR3 is 12 amino acids. CDR3 residues: CSVEQDGNTIYF. The CDR3 DNA sequence: TGCAGCGTTGAACAAGATGGAAACACCATATATTTT.

CDR3 DNA: TGTGCCAGCAGTGAAGCGCTGACAGGGAATAACTATGGCTACACCTTC. Its protein is CASSEALTGNNYGYTF. This chain joins TRBV6-1 and TRBJ1-2; 7 bases map to TRBD1. The CDR3 is made up of 16 amino acids. Germline CDR1 is MNHNS and CDR2 is SASEGT. Germline trimming cut 0 bases from V and 1 base from J; bases unmatched to any gene: 5.

In this sample, this clone turned up a few times. This chain uses TRBV7-9 with TRBJ2-6; maybe TRBD1 (5 bases). In germline, CDR1 is SEHNR, CDR2 FQNEAQ (reference sequence). V lost 5 bases and J lost 3, with 11 bases in between. The CDR3 has 15 amino acids. CDR3 nucleotide sequence: TGTGCCAGCAGCCTCCAGGGTGGTGGGGCCAACGTCCTGACTTTC. Translating it yields CASSLQGGGANVLTF.

The chain links TRBV28 to TRBJ1-5, with D hard to call. The CDR3 has 11 residues. Per the germline V gene, CDR1 is MDHEN and CDR2 is SYDVKM. The ends were cut back, 4 bases at V and 9 bases at J, with 7 bases in the middle. CDR3 sequence reads: CASSSGWPQHF. The CDR3 DNA reads TGTGCCAGCAGTTCGGGCTGGCCCCAGCATTTT.

The rearrangement joins TRBV9 to TRBJ2-2, with TRBD1 matching over 7 bases. This CDR3 is 14 amino acids long. Germline assignment: CDR1 SGDLS and CDR2 YYNGEE. The V gene end was trimmed by 4 bases and the J gene end by 5 bases; junction bases not matched to a gene: 5. The CDR3 sequence: CASSPTGETGELFF. CDR3 sequence (DNA): TGTGCCAGCAGCCCAACAGGGGAGACCGGGGAGCTGTTTTTT. The entire variable domain, with the rest obtained from reference TRBV9 and TRBJ2-2, is as follows: DSGVTQTPKHLITATGQRVTLRCSPRSGDLSVYWYQQSLDQGLQFLIQYYNGEERAKGNILERFSAQQFPDLHSELNLSSLELGDSALYFCASSPTGETGELFFGEGSRLTVL.